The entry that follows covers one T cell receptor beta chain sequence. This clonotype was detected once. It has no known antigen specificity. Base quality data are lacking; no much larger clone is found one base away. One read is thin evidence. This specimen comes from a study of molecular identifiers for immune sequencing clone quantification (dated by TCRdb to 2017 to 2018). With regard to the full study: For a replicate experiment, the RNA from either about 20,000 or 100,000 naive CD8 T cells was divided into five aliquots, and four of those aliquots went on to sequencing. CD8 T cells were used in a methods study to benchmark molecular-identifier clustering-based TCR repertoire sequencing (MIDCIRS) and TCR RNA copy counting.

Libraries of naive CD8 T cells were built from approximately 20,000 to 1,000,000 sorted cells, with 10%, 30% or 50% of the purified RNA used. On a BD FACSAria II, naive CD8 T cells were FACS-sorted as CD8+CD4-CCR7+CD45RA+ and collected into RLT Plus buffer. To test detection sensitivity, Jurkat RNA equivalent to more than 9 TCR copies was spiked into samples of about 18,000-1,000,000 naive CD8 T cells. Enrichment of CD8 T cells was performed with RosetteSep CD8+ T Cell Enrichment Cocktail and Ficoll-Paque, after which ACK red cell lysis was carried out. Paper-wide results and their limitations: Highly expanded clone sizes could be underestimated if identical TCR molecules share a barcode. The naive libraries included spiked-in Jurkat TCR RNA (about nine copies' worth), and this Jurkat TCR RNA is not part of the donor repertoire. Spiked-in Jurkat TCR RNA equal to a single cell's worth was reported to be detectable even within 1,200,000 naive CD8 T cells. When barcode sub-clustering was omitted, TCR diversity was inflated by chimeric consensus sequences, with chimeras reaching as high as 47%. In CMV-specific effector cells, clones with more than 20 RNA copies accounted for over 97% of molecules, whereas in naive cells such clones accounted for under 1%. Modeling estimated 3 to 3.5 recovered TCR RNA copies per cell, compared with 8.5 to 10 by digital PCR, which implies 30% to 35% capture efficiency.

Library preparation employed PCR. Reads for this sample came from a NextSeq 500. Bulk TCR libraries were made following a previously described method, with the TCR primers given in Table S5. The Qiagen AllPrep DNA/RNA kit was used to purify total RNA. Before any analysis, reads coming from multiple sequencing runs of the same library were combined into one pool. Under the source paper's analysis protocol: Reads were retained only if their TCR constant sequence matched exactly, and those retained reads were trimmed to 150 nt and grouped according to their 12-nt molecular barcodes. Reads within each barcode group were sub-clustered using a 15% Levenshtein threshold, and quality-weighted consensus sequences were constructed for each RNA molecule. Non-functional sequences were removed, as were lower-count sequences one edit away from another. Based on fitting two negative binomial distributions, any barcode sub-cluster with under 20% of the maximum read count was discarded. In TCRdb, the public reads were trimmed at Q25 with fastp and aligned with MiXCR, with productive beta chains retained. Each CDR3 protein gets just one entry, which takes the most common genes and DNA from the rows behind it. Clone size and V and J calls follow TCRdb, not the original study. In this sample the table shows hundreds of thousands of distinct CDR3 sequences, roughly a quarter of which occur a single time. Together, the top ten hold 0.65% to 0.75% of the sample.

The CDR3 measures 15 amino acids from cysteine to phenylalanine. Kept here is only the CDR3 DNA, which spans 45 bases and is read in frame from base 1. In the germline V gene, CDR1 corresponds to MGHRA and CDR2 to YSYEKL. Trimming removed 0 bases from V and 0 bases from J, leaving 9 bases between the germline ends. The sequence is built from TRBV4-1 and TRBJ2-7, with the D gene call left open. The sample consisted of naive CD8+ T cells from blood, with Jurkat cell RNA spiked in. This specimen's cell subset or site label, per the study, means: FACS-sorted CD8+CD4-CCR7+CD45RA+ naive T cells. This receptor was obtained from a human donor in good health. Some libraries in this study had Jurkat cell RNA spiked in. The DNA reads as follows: TGCGCCAGCAGCCAAGATCGGGCAGACTCCTACGAGCAGTACTTC. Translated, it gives CASSQDRADSYEQYF.